This TCR beta chain was sequenced in a study of cytomegalovirus exposure and HLA in healthy donors. Study background: For the approximately 360 genotyped donors, approximately 82% fell within the Caucasian-associated ancestry cluster. Findings and limits, study-wide: TRBV6-2, TRBV6-3 and other indistinguishable V segments were excluded. Despite most TCR sequences being rare, some public TCRs occurred in many donors.

The CDR3 contains 15 residues. Per the germline V gene, CDR1 is SQVTM and CDR2 is ANQGSEA. V lost 3 bases, J lost 4 bases, and 7 bases stayed unmatched. As concerns this clone: Its specificity is not known.

The PCR used 60 Vbeta and 13 Jbeta primers. Some clones are missing from TCRdb's copy, which holds only in-frame ones; the method was immunoSEQ multiplex PCR. The sample lists more than 75,000 clones; 70% to 75% were seen once. The material sequenced was PBMCs. The chain joins TRBV29-1 to TRBJ2-1; 9 bases fit TRBD1. The sequence came from a woman in her forties or fifties in good health and CMV-seropositive. The CDR3 here is CSVELRDRAYNEQFF. CDR3 DNA sequence: TGCAGCGTTGAGCTCCGGGACAGGGCTTACAATGAGCAGTTCTTC.